These T cell receptor beta chains were read from a single sample in a study of shared clonotypes between healthy human individuals. TCRdb's table, derived via immunoSEQ multiplex PCR, lists solely in-frame clones and lacks some. Among about 2 million clones listed, roughly 94% were seen once. The sequencing sample was made of naive CD4+ T cells sorted from blood. The receptors here all came from a man between 18 and 35 years old in good health. The CDR3 runs from the conserved cysteine through the conserved F or W. D genes are given only for firm matches. Size tells how often a clone was seen (once, few, many) or the class of an expanded clone, and some rows leave it out.

>once|TRBV28|14|TRBJ1-3|TRBD1
CASTWTGSGNTIYF
TGTGCCAGCACCTGGACAGGGTCTGGAAACACCATATATTTT
>.|TRBV30|15|TRBJ2-7|.
CAWSLTGQGNYEQYF
TGTGCCTGGAGCCTTACCGGGCAGGGAAACTACGAGCAGTACTTC
>.|TRBV2|13|TRBJ1-1|.
CASNQDLNTEAFF
TGTGCCAGCAACCAGGATTTGAACACTGAAGCTTTCTTT
>.|TRBV20-1|11|TRBJ1-1|.
CSATQGREAFF
TGCAGTGCTACCCAGGGTCGGGAAGCTTTCTTT
>.|TRBV6-5|15|TRBJ2-7|.
CASSYQGGGFYEQYF
TGTGCCAGCAGTTACCAAGGGGGGGGCTTTTACGAGCAGTACTTC
>.|TRBV6-4|12|TRBJ2-3|.
CASSAPWNTQYF
TGTGCCAGCAGTGCCCCCTGGAATACGCAGTATTTT
>once|TRBV5-4|18|TRBJ2-1|TRBD1
CASSVEADRGGSYNEQFF
TGTGCCAGCAGCGTCGAGGCTGACAGGGGAGGTTCCTACAATGAGCAGTTCTTC
>.|TRBV7-2|15|TRBJ2-1|.
CASSSQWGSYNEQFF
TGTGCCAGCAGTTCTCAGTGGGGCTCCTACAATGAGCAGTTCTTC
>.|TRBV30|17|TRBJ2-7|TRBD2
CAWSAFRTSGIVYEQYF
TGTGCCTGGAGTGCCTTTCGGACTAGCGGGATAGTCTACGAGCAGTACTTC
>.|TRBV10-3|15|TRBJ1-1|.
CAIGGGWGMNTEAFF
TGTGCCATTGGGGGTGGTTGGGGAATGAACACTGAAGCTTTCTTT
>.|TRBV7-2|15|TRBJ2-7|.
CASSDLRVLSYEQYF
TGTGCCAGCAGCGACCTAAGGGTCCTCTCCTACGAGCAGTACTTC
>.|TRBV2|12|TRBJ1-1|.
CASTRGNTEAFF
TGTGCCAGCACCAGGGGGAACACTGAAGCTTTCTTT
>.|TRBV27|13|TRBJ1-1|.
CASSLAGNTEAFF
TGTGCCAGCAGTTTAGCAGGGAACACTGAAGCTTTCTTT
>few|TRBV19|15|TRBJ1-1|.
CASRPYRSTNTEAFF
TGTGCCAGTCGTCCTTACAGGTCCACAAACACTGAAGCTTTCTTT
>.|TRBV27|16|TRBJ2-2|.
CASRPVAFANTGELFF
TGTGCCAGCAGGCCCGTAGCGTTCGCGAACACCGGGGAGCTGTTTTTT
>.|TRBV30|10|TRBJ2-5|.
CAWGVETQYF
TGTGCCTGGGGGGTGGAGACCCAGTACTTC
>.|TRBV5-1|15|TRBJ2-7|TRBD1
CASSLEVGQTYEQYF
TGCGCCAGCAGCTTGGAGGTGGGACAGACCTACGAGCAGTACTTC
>.|TRBV9|14|TRBJ2-1|.
CASSPGAGSNEQFF
TGTGCCAGCAGCCCGGGGGCAGGCAGCAATGAGCAGTTCTTC
>.|TRBV11-2|14|TRBJ2-1|.
CASSSGLLGNEQFF
TGTGCCAGCAGCTCCGGACTACTAGGCAATGAGCAGTTCTTC
>.|TRBV5-6|14|TRBJ1-6|TRBD1
CASSLRDRGSPLHF
TGTGCCAGCAGCTTGAGGGACAGGGGATCACCCCTCCACTTT
>.|TRBV10-3|13|TRBJ1-5|TRBD1
CAISNDRDQPQHF
TGTGCCATCAGTAACGACAGGGATCAGCCCCAGCATTTT
>.|TRBV15|15|TRBJ1-5|.
CATSRAQVSNQPQHF
TGTGCCACCAGCAGAGCACAGGTCAGCAATCAGCCCCAGCATTTT
>.|TRBV7-2|12|TRBJ1-6|.
CASSPFNSPLHF
TGTGCCAGCAGCCCCTTCAATTCACCCCTCCACTTT
>.|TRBV5-4|14|TRBJ2-5|TRBD2
CASSRLAGAETQYF
TGTGCCAGCAGCAGACTAGCGGGGGCGGAGACCCAGTACTTC
>once|TRBV27|16|TRBJ2-7|.
CASSRNNQGSTYEQYF
TGTGCCAGCAGTAGGAACAATCAGGGATCCACCTACGAGCAGTACTTC
>few|TRBV18|11|TRBJ2-5|.
CASSPEETQYF
TGTGCCAGCTCACCGGAGGAGACCCAGTACTTC
>.|TRBV20-1|11|TRBJ2-7|.
CSAMTTYEQYF
TGCAGTGCCATGACTACCTACGAGCAGTACTTC
>.|TRBV2|15|TRBJ2-1|TRBD2
CASTVTGLAGVEQFF
TGTGCCAGCACCGTCACGGGACTAGCGGGAGTTGAGCAGTTCTTC
>.|TRBV5-8|17|TRBJ1-2|.
CASSLNSPAFLNYGYTF
TGTGCCAGCAGCTTGAATTCGCCGGCCTTTCTTAACTATGGCTACACCTTC
>.|TRBV11-2|14|TRBJ2-3|.
CASSTEGLTDTQYF
TGTGCCAGCAGCACAGAGGGACTGACAGATACGCAGTATTTT
>.|TRBV30|14|TRBJ2-3|TRBD2
CACQIAGGSDTQYF
TGTGCCTGTCAGATAGCGGGGGGGTCAGATACGCAGTATTTT
>.|TRBV6-5|14|TRBJ2-7|TRBD1
CASSYSRGPYEQYF
TGTGCCAGCAGTTACTCAAGGGGGCCCTACGAGCAGTACTTC
>.|TRBV30|12|TRBJ1-6|.
CAWERGNSPLHF
TGTGCCTGGGAGCGGGGCAATTCACCCCTCCACTTT
>.|TRBV19|12|TRBJ2-3|.
CASRDVADTQYF
TGTGCCAGTAGGGATGTAGCGGATACGCAGTATTTT
>.|TRBV29-1|13|TRBJ1-1|.
CSVAGTLNTEAFF
TGCAGCGTTGCCGGGACACTGAACACTGAAGCTTTCTTT
>.|TRBV2|17|TRBJ1-3|.
CASSELFPGASGNTIYF
TGTGCCAGCAGTGAACTTTTCCCGGGGGCTTCTGGAAACACCATATATTTT
>.|TRBV7-8|16|TRBJ2-3|TRBD2
CASSAGTSGSPDTQYF
TGTGCCAGCAGCGCAGGGACTAGCGGGAGTCCGGATACGCAGTATTTT
>.|TRBV28|15|TRBJ2-7|.
CASTRSGALSYEQYF
TGTGCCAGCACCCGGTCGGGGGCCCTCTCCTACGAGCAGTACTTC
>.|TRBV2|16|TRBJ2-1|TRBD2
CASSPRLAGMRNEQFF
TGTGCCAGCAGTCCTCGACTAGCGGGAATGAGGAATGAGCAGTTCTTC
>once|TRBV5-1|14|TRBJ2-5|.
CASSANREGETQYF
TGCGCCAGCAGCGCTAACAGGGAGGGAGAGACCCAGTACTTC
>.|TRBV7-2|16|TRBJ2-3|TRBD2
CASSPPRLAGADTQYF
TGTGCCAGCAGCCCCCCGAGACTAGCGGGTGCGGATACGCAGTATTTT
>.|TRBV19|16|TRBJ1-6|TRBD1
CASSIGTGAYNSPLHF
TGTGCCAGTAGTATTGGGACAGGGGCTTATAATTCACCCCTCCACTTT
>.|TRBV4-2|14|TRBJ2-7|TRBD1
CASSPTARGNEQYF
TGTGCCAGCAGCCCCACCGCCAGGGGGAACGAGCAGTACTTC
>.|TRBV5-1|13|TRBJ1-1|.
CASSSAGDTEAFF
TGCGCCAGCAGCTCGGCAGGGGACACTGAAGCTTTCTTT
>.|TRBV5-1|14|TRBJ1-2|.
CASSLDLGRGGYTF
TGCGCCAGCAGCTTGGATCTGGGGCGGGGTGGCTACACCTTC
>.|TRBV7-2|14|TRBJ1-3|TRBD1
CASSEGTVGNTIYF
TGTGCCAGCAGCGAAGGGACAGTCGGAAACACCATATATTTT
>.|TRBV29-1|14|TRBJ2-5|.
CSVADRSGQETQYF
TGCAGCGTTGCCGACAGGAGCGGGCAAGAGACCCAGTACTTC
>.|TRBV30|16|TRBJ1-4|.
CAWRVRRGDLNEKLFF
TGTGCCTGGAGGGTCCGGCGGGGGGATCTTAATGAAAAACTGTTTTTT
>.|TRBV6-6|13|TRBJ1-1|.
CASSPGQNTEAFF
TGTGCCAGCAGTCCCGGACAGAACACTGAAGCTTTCTTT
>.|TRBV6-6|15|TRBJ1-1|.
CASSYSIAGFTEAFF
TGTGCCAGCAGTTACTCGATTGCGGGGTTCACTGAAGCTTTCTTT
>.|TRBV25-1|15|TRBJ2-3|.
CASRSHASDADTQYF
TGTGCCAGCAGATCTCACGCTAGCGATGCAGATACGCAGTATTTT
>.|TRBV9|18|TRBJ2-1|TRBD2
CASSVGNSSGGSYNEQFF
TGTGCCAGCAGCGTTGGTAATTCTAGCGGGGGCTCCTACAATGAGCAGTTCTTC
>.|TRBV9|15|TRBJ1-2|TRBD1
CASSATGNLRYGYTF
TGTGCCAGCAGCGCGACAGGGAACTTACGCTATGGCTACACCTTC
>.|TRBV10-3|16|TRBJ2-2|.
CAIAEGASGNTGELFF
TGTGCCATCGCGGAGGGGGCTAGCGGGAACACCGGGGAGCTGTTTTTT
>.|TRBV27|15|TRBJ1-5|TRBD1
CASSPDRRRDQPQHF
TGTGCCAGCAGTCCGGACAGGCGGCGGGATCAGCCCCAGCATTTT
>once|TRBV10-3|17|TRBJ2-7|TRBD2
CAISDLESGTSGREQYF
TGTGCCATCAGTGATCTCGAATCCGGGACTAGCGGGAGGGAGCAGTACTTC
>.|TRBV7-9|16|TRBJ1-2|TRBD1
CASSLGGQEEVYGYTF
TGTGCCAGCAGCTTAGGGGGACAGGAGGAGGTCTATGGCTACACCTTC
>.|TRBV9|15|TRBJ2-1|TRBD2
CASSVSSGQFNEQFF
TGTGCCAGCAGCGTTTCTAGCGGGCAATTCAATGAGCAGTTCTTC
>.|TRBV5-6|11|TRBJ2-5|.
CASRRGDQTYF
TGTGCCAGCAGGAGGGGGGATCAGACGTACTTC